Below, 27 T cell receptor beta chains from the same sample are listed, as sequenced in a study of T cells in Graves' hyperthyroidism and ophthalmopathy. Amplification of TCR beta CDR3 regions was performed using RNA transcripts as template. The HTBI primer set served for first-round RT-PCR of the TCR CDR3. One entry per CDR3 protein results from TCRdb running MiXCR on the multiplex PCR reads. The data show around 700,000 distinct CDR3 sequences, approximately 18% seen once. What was sequenced was blood. Receptor source: a woman aged 45 to 65 with Graves' hyperthyroidism that later progressed to Graves' ophthalmopathy.

This clonotype was counted many times. V is TRBV5-1 and J is TRBJ1-1; TRBD1 aligns across 8 bases. The V segment lost 3 bases and the J segment 0 bases; nucleotides outside the gene matches: 19. Germline V gene data show CDR1 as SGHRS and CDR2 as YFSETQ. The CDR3 contains 20 residues. The CDR3 here is CASSWKPQGQVPGMNTEAFF. Here the CDR3 DNA reads TGCGCCAGCAGCTGGAAGCCTCAGGGACAGGTACCTGGCATGAACACTGAAGCTTTCTTT.

This chain joins TRBV10-3 and TRBJ2-5; D unclear. Looked up from germline, CDR1 is ENHRY and CDR2 is SYGVKD. The CDR3 totals 14 residues. V was cut by 0 bases and J by 4 bases, with 9 bases left in between. The CDR3 DNA sequence: TGTGCCATCAGTGAGTCTCTGGGGATAGAGACCCAGTACTTC. As protein: CAISESLGIETQYF.

This clonotype was seen at least ten times. The V call is TRBV20-1, the J call TRBJ1-2, with D tentatively TRBD1 (6 bases). V dropped 5 bases and J dropped 4 bases, with 11 bases sitting between them. The V gene's germline CDR1 is DFQATT and CDR2 SNEGSKA (reference sequence). The CDR3 is 12 residues long. The CDR3 reads CSADDRIYGYTF. Here the CDR3 DNA reads TGCAGTGCTGACGACAGGATCTATGGCTACACCTTC.

This chain joins TRBV5-1 and TRBJ1-2; D remains unclear. The CDR3 has 15 residues. V was clipped by 4 bases and J by 7 bases, with 20 bases between them. The germline CDR1 and CDR2 sequences are SGHRS and YFSETQ. CDR3 loop: CASSAPRTQYGGYTF. The CDR3 DNA reads as TGCGCCAGCAGCGCCCCAAGGACCCAATATGGTGGCTACACCTTC.

In its sample, this clonotype was seen many times. The V gene is TRBV11-3, the J gene TRBJ2-2, with a tentative D call TRBD1 (6 bases). V dropped 5 bases and J dropped 6 bases, with 13 bases sitting between them. The CDR3 covers 14 residues. Germline lookup yields CDR1 SGHNT and CDR2 YENEEA. CDR3 sequence reads: CASSPGVSAGELFF. CDR3 coding DNA: TGTGCCAGCAGCCCAGGGGTTTCGGCCGGGGAGCTGTTTTTT. The whole variable domain, remainder taken from reference TRBV11-3 and TRBJ2-2, is EAGVVQSPRYKIIEKKQPVAFWCNPISGHNTLYWYLQNLGQGPELLIRYENEEAVDDSQLPKDRFSAERLKGVDSTLKIQPAELGDSAVYLCASSPGVSAGELFFGEGSRLTVL.

This clonotype was seen many times. This chain connects TRBV18 to TRBJ1-5; D not resolved. Germline-derived CDR1 and CDR2 are KGHSH and LQKENI. This CDR3 comprises 14 residues. V was cut by 0 bases and J by 0 bases, with 3 bases left in between. In DNA form, the CDR3 reads TGTGCCAGCTCACCACCCAGTAGCAATCAGCCCCAGCATTTT. Translation gives CASSPPSSNQPQHF. The variable domain in full, with the rest retrieved from reference TRBV18 and TRBJ1-5, is NAGVMQNPRHLVRRRGQEARLRCSPMKGHSHVYWYRQLPEEGLKFMVYLQKENIIDESGMPKERFSAEFPKEGPSILRIQQVVRGDSAAYFCASSPPSSNQPQHFGDGTRLSIL.

This clonotype came up many times. The rearrangement uses TRBV5-1 and TRBJ1-3; D is perhaps TRBD1 (5 bases). The CDR3 has 16 amino acids. Germline CDR1 reads SGHRS; CDR2 reads YFSETQ. V was shortened by 4 bases and J by 0 bases, with 14 bases between the two germline ends. The CDR3 nucleotides are TGCGCCAGCAGCCGGGAAGGGGACGACTCTGGAAACACCATATATTTT. It encodes CASSREGDDSGNTIYF.

This clonotype was counted a few times. This chain connects TRBV7-2 to TRBJ1-1; TRBD1 aligns across 7 bases. The V segment lost 1 base and the J segment 6 bases; nucleotides outside the gene matches: 17. The CDR3 is 18 residues long. Per the germline V gene, CDR1 is SGHTA and CDR2 is FQGNSA. CDR3 amino acids: CASSLVFSFYDRESEAFF. The CDR3 DNA sequence: TGTGCCAGCAGCTTAGTCTTTAGTTTTTATGACAGGGAATCTGAAGCTTTCTTT.

In this sample, this clonotype turned up a few times. The rearrangement links TRBV7-8 to TRBJ1-5, with D tentatively TRBD1 (5 bases). The CDR3 is 16 residues long. V was pared by 3 bases and J by 8 bases, with 20 bases between. Germline CDR1 and CDR2: SGHVS and FQNEAQ. The chain's CDR3 is CASSFHLNRLIKPQHF. CDR3 nucleotide sequence: TGTGCCAGCAGCTTCCACCTTAACAGGTTAATTAAGCCCCAGCATTTT.

CDR3 protein: CARNGQATNEKLFF. CDR3 DNA sequence: TGTGCCCGGAACGGACAGGCAACTAATGAAAAACTGTTTTTT. This rearrangement joins TRBV30 to TRBJ1-4; TRBD1 matches 7 bases. With 8 bases clipped from V and 0 bases from J, the junction kept 6 bases outside the gene matches. The CDR3 sequence is 14 residues long. Germline V gene data show CDR1 as GTSNPN and CDR2 as SVGIG (reference sequence).

Remarks on this clonotype: The germline gene is not matched at one end of the junction; a read error may be the cause. This chain joins TRBV4-1 and TRBJ1-2; 7 nucleotides match TRBD1. Germline CDR1 MGHRA, CDR2 YSYEKL. This CDR3 comprises 15 residues. CDR3 DNA sequence: TGCGCCAACAGCCAATCACGACAGGGCGCCTATGGCTACACCTTC. Amino acid sequence: CANSQSRQGAYGYTF.

This clonotype was detected ten times or more. The rearrangement joins TRBV11-1 to TRBJ2-1; D uncertain. The CDR3 loop spans 11 amino acids. V lost 0 bases and J lost 8, with 2 bases in between. CDR1 and CDR2 (germline): SGHAT, FQDESV (reference sequence). CDR3 coding DNA: TGTGCCAGCAGCTTAGCCTATGAGCAGTTCTTC. Encoded protein: CASSLAYEQFF.

This clonotype was seen ten or more times. Here the CDR3 reads CASSTTGTSGDEQYF. CDR3 nucleotides: TGCGCCAGCAGCACTACCGGGACTAGCGGGGACGAGCAGTACTTC. The rearrangement uses TRBV5-1 and TRBJ2-7; 13 positions agree with TRBD2. The CDR3 spans 15 residues. The junction had 6 bases not matched to a gene; V was cut back by 4 bases and J by 5 bases. The germline V gene has CDR1 SGHRS and CDR2 YFSETQ.

Ten or more counts support this clonotype. The chain recombines TRBV27 with TRBJ2-3; D gene unclear. Deletions cut 5 bases from V and 8 bases from J, with 8 bases between. The length of the CDR3 is 11 residues. CDR1 MNHEY and CDR2 SMNVEV come from the germline V gene (reference sequence). CDR3 in DNA: TGTGCCAGCAGTGGGCTTGGTACGCAGTATTTT. It yields the protein CASSGLGTQYF.

This clonotype has a count of ten or more. The chain combines TRBV5-5 with TRBJ2-1; no firm D call. Trimming removed 4 bases at V and 3 bases at J, with 14 bases between. The CDR3 loop spans 15 amino acids. CDR1 is SGHKS, CDR2 YYEKEE, per germline (reference sequence). This chain's CDR3 is CASSLGYQDYNEQFF. The CDR3 DNA reads TGTGCCAGCAGCCTGGGGTACCAAGACTACAATGAGCAGTTCTTC.

At least ten counts were recorded for this clonotype. The genes are TRBV5-1 and TRBJ1-4; maybe TRBD1 (6 bases). CDR3 length equals 14 residues. Trimming took 0 bases from V and 8 from J, leaving 11 bases between them. Germline CDR1 and CDR2: SGHRS and YFSETQ. The CDR3 region is CASSLDRVDEKLFF. CDR3 nucleotides: TGCGCCAGCAGCTTGGACAGGGTCGACGAAAAACTGTTTTTT.

The chain joins TRBV29-1 to TRBJ2-7; the match to TRBD2 covers 10 bases. This CDR3 region has 15 residues. Germline V gene data show CDR1 as SQVTM and CDR2 as ANQGSEA. V lost 0 bases to trimming and J lost 9 bases; unmatched junction nucleotides: 11. CDR3 residues: CSVEDRLAGAAGQYF. In DNA, the CDR3 is TGCAGCGTTGAAGATCGCCTAGCGGGGGCCGCGGGGCAGTACTTC.

In this sample, this clonotype turned up a few times. An end of the junction does not agree with germline; a read error may underlie this. This chain uses TRBV20-1 with TRBJ1-1; 11 bases are a match to TRBD1. Per the germline V gene, CDR1 is DFQATT and CDR2 is SNEGSKA (reference sequence). This CDR3 has 14 residues. The chain's CDR3 is CSARAGQGDTEASF. CDR3 in DNA: TGCAGTGCTAGAGCGGGACAGGGGGACACTGAAGCTTCCTTT.

In nucleotides, the CDR3 is TGCAGTGCTAGAGATTGGGAGGTCTCTGGGGCCAACGTCCTGACTTTC. Its translation: CSARDWEVSGANVLTF. The chain joins TRBV20-1 to TRBJ2-6, with D perhaps TRBD2 (6 bases). Between the trimmed V and J ends, which lost 0 bases and 0 bases, there was a span of 9 bases. Germline CDR1 reads DFQATT; CDR2 reads SNEGSKA (reference sequence). CDR3 length equals 16 residues.

This clonotype showed up many times. The chain is built from TRBV11-2 and TRBJ2-1, with D possibly matching TRBD1 (5 bases). Germline CDR1 is SGHAT and CDR2 is FQNNGV. The CDR3 is made up of 16 amino acids. The V gene lost 1 base and the J gene lost 3 bases, with 13 bases spanning the gap. As DNA, the CDR3 is TGTGCCAGCAGCTTAGTCGGGCAGGGTTTCTACAATGAGCAGTTCTTC. Its translation is CASSLVGQGFYNEQFF.

This clonotype was observed a handful of times. J is TRBJ2-2 and V is TRBV4-1; D perhaps matches TRBD1 (6 bases). V shed 0 bases and J shed 6 bases, with 11 bases lying between them. Germline CDR1 and CDR2: MGHRA and YSYEKL. CDR3 size: 15 residues. The CDR3 here is CASSQDRGAPGELFF. The CDR3, as DNA: TGCGCCAGCAGCCAAGACAGGGGTGCCCCCGGGGAGCTGTTTTTT.

To note about this clonotype: The junction and the germline gene differ at one end; a read error may be behind it. The rearrangement uses TRBV7-7 and TRBJ2-2; 8 positions match TRBD1. The length of the CDR3 is 15 residues. Germline lookup yields CDR1 SSHAT and CDR2 FNYEAQ (reference sequence). CDR3 in DNA: TGTGCTAGCAGCCCGGGACAGGCGAACACCGGGGAGCTGTTTTTT. This codes for CASSPGQANTGELFF.

The chain combines TRBV20-1 with TRBJ1-2; D is perhaps TRBD1 (6 bases). The CDR3 has 13 amino acids. Germline V gives CDR1 DFQATT, CDR2 SNEGSKA (reference sequence). V gave up 0 bases and J gave up 5 bases, with 10 bases separating them. This chain's CDR3 is CSARERGGYGYTF. DNA of the CDR3: TGCAGTGCTAGAGAGAGAGGGGGGTATGGCTACACCTTC.

This clonotype appeared a few times. The V gene is TRBV7-2, the J gene TRBJ1-2; 8 positions agree with TRBD1. With 5 bases clipped from V and 8 bases from J, the junction kept 10 bases outside the gene matches. Germline values: CDR1 SGHTA, CDR2 FQGNSA. The CDR3 sequence is 14 residues long. This chain's CDR3 is CASSLDRGARGYTF. For the CDR3, the DNA is TGTGCCAGCAGCCTCGACAGGGGAGCGCGGGGCTACACCTTC.

This clonotype was detected ten times or more. The V gene is TRBV5-1, the J gene TRBJ2-1; D gene uncertain. Trimming cost V 2 bases and J 8 bases, with 17 bases left between them. The germline CDR1 and CDR2 sequences are SGHRS and YFSETQ. The CDR3 sequence is 15 residues long. As DNA, the CDR3 is TGCGCCAGCAGCTTCGGCGCGGCCCCCTTGGATGAGCAGTTCTTC. Translating it yields CASSFGAAPLDEQFF.

The sample holds many counts of this clonotype. This rearrangement joins TRBV3-1 to TRBJ2-5, with D perhaps TRBD2 (5 bases). The V gene's germline CDR1 is LGHDT and CDR2 YNNKEL (reference sequence). Trimming cost V 0 bases and J 5 bases, with 19 bases left between them. The CDR3 has 17 amino acids. CDR3 loop: CASSQDRRFEDRETQYF. CDR3 DNA sequence: TGTGCCAGCAGCCAAGATAGGAGGTTTGAGGATAGGGAGACCCAGTACTTC.

This clonotype was seen at least ten times. The chain joins TRBV11-2 to TRBJ2-1, with D unclear. This CDR3 spans 12 amino acids. Germline V gene sequence: CDR1 SGHAT, CDR2 FQNNGV. V dropped 1 base and J dropped 8 bases, with 6 bases sitting between them. The CDR3 coding sequence is TGTGCCAGCAGCTTAGCTCGGGATGAGCAGTTCTTC. Amino acid sequence: CASSLARDEQFF. The entire variable domain, with the rest obtained from reference TRBV11-2 and TRBJ2-1, is as follows: EAGVAQSPRYKIIEKRQSVAFWCNPISGHATLYWYQQILGQGPKLLIQFQNNGVVDDSQLPKDRFSAERLKGVDSTLKIQPAKLEDSAVYLCASSLARDEQFFGPGTRLTVL.